This T cell receptor beta chain was obtained from a study of blood T cells in healthy people across ages. Study-wide points: Estimates drawn from one million T cells were deemed to understate diversity. Unsorted PBMCs ruled out conclusive naive versus antigen-experienced comparison.

This clonotype was counted ten times or more. Antigen: not known. Sample-barcoded 5' priming and a J-beta primer mix drove a second PCR of about 7 to 12 cycles. With 12 random nucleotides, a template-switch adaptor tagged each individual cDNA molecule. TCRdb ran MiXCR on the 5' RACE reads and lists one entry per CDR3 protein. The repertoire has 1,500,000 or so distinct CDR3 sequences, around 59% of them found once; the top ten carry over 6.5%. The sample consisted of blood. This TCR was recovered from a man in his late teens or twenties in good health.

CDR3 amino acids: CASSQDLGQLTYEQYF. The CDR3 region has the DNA TGTGCCAGCAGCCAAGATCTAGGACAGTTGACCTACGAGCAGTACTTC. The rearrangement joins TRBV3-1 to TRBJ2-7; TRBD1 is a possible D gene (6 bases). CDR3 size: 16 residues. V shed 0 bases and J shed 2 bases, with 14 bases lying between them. CDR1 LGHDT and CDR2 YNNKEL come from the germline V gene (reference sequence).